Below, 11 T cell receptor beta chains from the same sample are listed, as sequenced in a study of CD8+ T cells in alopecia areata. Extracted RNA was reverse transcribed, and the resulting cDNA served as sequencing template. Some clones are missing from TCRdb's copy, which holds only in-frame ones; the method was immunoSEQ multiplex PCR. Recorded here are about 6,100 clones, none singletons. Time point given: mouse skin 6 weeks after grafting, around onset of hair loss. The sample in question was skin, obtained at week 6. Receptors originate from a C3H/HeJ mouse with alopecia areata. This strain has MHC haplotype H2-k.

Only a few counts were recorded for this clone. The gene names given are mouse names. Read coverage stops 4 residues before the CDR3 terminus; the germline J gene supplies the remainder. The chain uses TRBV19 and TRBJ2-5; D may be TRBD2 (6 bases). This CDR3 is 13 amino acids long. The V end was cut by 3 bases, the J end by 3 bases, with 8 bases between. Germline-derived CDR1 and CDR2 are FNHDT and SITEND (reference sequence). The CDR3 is CASSKGLQDTQYF. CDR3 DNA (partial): TGTGCCAGCAGTAAGGGACTTCAAGAC.

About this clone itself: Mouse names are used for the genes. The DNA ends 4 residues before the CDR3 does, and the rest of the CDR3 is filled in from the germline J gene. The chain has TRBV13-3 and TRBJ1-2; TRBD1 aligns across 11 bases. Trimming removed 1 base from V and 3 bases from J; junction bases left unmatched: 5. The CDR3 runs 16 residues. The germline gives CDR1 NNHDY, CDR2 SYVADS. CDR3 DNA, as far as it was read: TGTGCCAGCAGTGATCCCGGGACAGGGGGGGACTCC. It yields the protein CASSDPGTGGDS. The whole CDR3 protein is CASSDPGTGGDSDYTF.

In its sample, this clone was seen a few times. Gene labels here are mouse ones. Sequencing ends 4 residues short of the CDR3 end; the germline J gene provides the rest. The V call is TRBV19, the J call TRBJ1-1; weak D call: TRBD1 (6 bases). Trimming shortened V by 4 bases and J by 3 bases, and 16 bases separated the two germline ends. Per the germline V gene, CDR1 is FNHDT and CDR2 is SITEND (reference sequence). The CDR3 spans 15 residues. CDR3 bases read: TGTGCCAGCAGTGATTGGGGGGGGCGCGACACA. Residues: CASSDWGGRDT. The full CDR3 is CASSDWGGRDTEVFF.

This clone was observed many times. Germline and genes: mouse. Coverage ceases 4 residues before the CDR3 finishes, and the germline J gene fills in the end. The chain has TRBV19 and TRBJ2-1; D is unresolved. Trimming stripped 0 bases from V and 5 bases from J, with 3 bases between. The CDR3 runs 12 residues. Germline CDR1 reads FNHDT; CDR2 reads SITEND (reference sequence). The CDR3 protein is CASSIVDAEQFF. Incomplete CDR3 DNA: TGTGCCAGCAGTATAGTAGATGCT. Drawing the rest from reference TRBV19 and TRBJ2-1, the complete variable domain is GGIITQTPKFLIGQEGQKLTLKCQQNFNHDTMYWYRQDSGKGLRLIYYSITENDLQKGDLSEGYDASREKKSSFSLTVTSAQKNEMAVFLCASSIVDAEQFFGPGTRLTVL.

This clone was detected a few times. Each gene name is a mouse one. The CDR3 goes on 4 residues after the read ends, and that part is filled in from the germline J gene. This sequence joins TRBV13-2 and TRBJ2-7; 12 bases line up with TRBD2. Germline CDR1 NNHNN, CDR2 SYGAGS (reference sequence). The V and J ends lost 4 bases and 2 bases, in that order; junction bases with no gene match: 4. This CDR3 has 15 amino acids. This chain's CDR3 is CASGTRTGGAYEQYF. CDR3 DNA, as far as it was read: TGTGCCAGCGGTACGCGGACTGGGGGGGCCTAT.

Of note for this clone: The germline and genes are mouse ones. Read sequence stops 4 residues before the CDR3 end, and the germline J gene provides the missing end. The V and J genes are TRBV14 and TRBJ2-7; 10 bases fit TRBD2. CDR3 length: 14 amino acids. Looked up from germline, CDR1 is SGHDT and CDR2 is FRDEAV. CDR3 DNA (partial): TGTGCCAGCAGGCACCCGGGACTGGGGTAT. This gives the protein CASRHPGLGY. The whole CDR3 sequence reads CASRHPGLGYEQYF.

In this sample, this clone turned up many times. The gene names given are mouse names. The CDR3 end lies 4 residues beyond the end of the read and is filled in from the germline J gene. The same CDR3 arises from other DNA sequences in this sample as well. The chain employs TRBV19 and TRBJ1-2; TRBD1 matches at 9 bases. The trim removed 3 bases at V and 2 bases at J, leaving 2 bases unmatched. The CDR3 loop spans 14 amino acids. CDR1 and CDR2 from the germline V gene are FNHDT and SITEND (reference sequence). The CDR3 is CASSRDRANSDYTF. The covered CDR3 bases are TGTGCCAGCAGTAGGGACAGGGCTAACTCC.

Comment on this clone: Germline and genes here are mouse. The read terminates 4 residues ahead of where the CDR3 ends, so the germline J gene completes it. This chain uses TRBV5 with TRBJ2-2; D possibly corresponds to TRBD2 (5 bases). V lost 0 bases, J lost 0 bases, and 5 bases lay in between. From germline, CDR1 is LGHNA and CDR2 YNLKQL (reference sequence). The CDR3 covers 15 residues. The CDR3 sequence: CASSQDWANTGQLYF. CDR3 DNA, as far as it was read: TGTGCCAGCAGCCAAGACTGGGCAAACACCGGG.

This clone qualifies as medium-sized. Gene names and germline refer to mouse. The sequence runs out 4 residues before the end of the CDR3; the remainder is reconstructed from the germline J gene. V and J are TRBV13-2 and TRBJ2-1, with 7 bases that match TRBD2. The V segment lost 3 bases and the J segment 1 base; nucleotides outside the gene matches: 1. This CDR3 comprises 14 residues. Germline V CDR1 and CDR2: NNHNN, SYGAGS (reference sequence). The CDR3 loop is CASGAWGNYAEQFF. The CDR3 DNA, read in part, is TGTGCCAGCGGTGCCTGGGGGAACTATGCT.

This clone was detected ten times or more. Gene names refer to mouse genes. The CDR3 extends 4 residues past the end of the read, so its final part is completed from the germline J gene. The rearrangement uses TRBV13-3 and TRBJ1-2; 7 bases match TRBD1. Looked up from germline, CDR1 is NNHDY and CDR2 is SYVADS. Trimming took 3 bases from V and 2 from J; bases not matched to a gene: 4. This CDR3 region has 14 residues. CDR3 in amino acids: CASSGRGRNSDYTF. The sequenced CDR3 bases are TGTGCCAGCAGTGGCAGGGGGAGGAACTCC.

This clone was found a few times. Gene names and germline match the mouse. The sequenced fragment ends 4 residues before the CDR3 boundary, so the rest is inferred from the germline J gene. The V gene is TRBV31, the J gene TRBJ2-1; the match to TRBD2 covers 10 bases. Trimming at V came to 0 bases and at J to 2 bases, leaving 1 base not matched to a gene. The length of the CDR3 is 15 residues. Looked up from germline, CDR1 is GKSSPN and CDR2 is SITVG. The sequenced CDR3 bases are TGTGCCTGGAGTCTACTGGGGGGGTACTATGCT. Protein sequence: CAWSLLGGYYA. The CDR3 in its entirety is CAWSLLGGYYAEQFF.